This TCR beta chain was obtained from a study of human T cells and chemical hapten exposure. This clonotype was seen just once. Sample time point: patch test 1, 2 weeks after DPC sensitization. The treatment: therapeutic diphenylcyclopropenone sensitization with weekly scalp DPC. TCRdb recomputed calls from the RACE reads with MiXCR, one row per CDR3 protein. The data contain some 50,000 distinct CDR3 sequences, about 9% of them seen just once; the ten biggest clones take up more than 10%. The CDR3 spans 17 residues. Germline loops: CDR1 SGHTA, CDR2 FQGTGA. V trimming: 4 bases; J trimming: 3 bases; junction bases outside the gene matches: 7.

The receptor's source is a woman between 40 and 55 years old with alopecia areata. Some clones in this sample may be carry-over from other donors' samples. The sequences come from whole blood, collected in connection with sensitization to the hapten diphenylcyclopropenone (DPC). This chain uses TRBV7-3 with TRBJ2-3, with TRBD2 matching 13 bases. As DNA, the CDR3 is TGTGCCAGCAGCTCTGACCCGGGACTAGCGGGGACAGATACGCAGTATTTT. It yields the protein CASSSDPGLAGTDTQYF. Full variable domain (outside the CDR3, taken from reference TRBV7-3 and TRBJ2-3): GAGVSQTPSNKVTEKGKYVELRCDPISGHTALYWYRQSLGQGPEFLIYFQGTGAADDSGLPNDRFFAVRPEGSVSTLKIQRTERGDSAVYLCASSSDPGLAGTDTQYFGPGTRLTVL.